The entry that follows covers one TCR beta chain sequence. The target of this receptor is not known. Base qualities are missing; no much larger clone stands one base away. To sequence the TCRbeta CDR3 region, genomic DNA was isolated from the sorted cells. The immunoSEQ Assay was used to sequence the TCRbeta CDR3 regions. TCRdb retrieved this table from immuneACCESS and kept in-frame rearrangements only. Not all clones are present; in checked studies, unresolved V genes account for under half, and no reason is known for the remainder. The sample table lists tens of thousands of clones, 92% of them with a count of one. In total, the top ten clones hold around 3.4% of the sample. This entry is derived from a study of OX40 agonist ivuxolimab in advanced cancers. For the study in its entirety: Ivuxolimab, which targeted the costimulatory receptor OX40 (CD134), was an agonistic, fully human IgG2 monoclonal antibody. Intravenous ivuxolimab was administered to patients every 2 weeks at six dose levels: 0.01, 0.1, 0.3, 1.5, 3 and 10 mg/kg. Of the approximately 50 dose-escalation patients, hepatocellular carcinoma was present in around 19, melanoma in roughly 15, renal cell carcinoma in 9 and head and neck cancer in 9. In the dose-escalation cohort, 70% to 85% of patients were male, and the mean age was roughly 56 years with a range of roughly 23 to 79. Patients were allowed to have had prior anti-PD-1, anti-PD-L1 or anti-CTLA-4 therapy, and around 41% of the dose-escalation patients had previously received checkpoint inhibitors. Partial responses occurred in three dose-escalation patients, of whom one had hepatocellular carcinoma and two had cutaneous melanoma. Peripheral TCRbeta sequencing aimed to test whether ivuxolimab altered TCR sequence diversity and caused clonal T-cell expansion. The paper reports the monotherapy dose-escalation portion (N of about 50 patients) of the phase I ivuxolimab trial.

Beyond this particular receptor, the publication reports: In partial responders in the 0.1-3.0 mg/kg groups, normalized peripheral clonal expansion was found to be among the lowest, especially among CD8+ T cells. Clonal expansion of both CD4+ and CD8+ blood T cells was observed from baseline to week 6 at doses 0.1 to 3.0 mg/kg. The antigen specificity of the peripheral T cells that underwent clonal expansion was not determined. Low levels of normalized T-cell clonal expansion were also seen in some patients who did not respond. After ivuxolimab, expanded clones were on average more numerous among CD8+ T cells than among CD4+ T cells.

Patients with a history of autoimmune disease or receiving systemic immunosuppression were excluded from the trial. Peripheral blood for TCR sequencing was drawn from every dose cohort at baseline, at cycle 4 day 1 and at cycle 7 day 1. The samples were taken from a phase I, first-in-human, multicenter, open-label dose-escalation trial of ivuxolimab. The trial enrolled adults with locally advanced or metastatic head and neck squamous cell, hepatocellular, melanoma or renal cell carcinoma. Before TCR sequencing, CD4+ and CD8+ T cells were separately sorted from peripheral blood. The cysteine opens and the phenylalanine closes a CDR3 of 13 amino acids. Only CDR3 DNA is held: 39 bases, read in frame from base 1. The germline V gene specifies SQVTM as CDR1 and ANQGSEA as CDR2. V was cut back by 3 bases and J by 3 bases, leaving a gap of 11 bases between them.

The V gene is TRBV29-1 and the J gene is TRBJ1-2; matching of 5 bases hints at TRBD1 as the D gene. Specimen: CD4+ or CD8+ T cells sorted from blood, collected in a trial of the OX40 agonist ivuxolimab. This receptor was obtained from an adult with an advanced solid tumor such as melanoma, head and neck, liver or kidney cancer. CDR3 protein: CSVEDPGDYGYTF. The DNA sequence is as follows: TGCAGCGTTGAGGATCCGGGGGACTATGGCTACACCTTC. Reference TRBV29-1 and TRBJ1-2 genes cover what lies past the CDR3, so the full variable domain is SAVISQKPSRDICQRGTSLTIQCQVDSQVTMMFWYRQQPGQSLTLIATANQGSEATYESGFVIDKFPISRPNLTFSTLTVSNMSPEDSSIYLCSVEDPGDYGYTFGSGTRLTVV.